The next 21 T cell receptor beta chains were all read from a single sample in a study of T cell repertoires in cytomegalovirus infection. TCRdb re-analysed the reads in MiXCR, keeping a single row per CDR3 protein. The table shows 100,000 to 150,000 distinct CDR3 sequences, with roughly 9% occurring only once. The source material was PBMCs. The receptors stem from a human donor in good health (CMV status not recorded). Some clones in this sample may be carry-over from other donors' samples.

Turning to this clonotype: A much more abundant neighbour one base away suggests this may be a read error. The CDR3 protein is CASTYRVGIEAFF. Here the CDR3 DNA reads TGTGCCAGTACCTACAGGGTAGGAATTGAAGCTTTCTTT. This chain connects TRBV19 to TRBJ1-1; D may be TRBD1 (6 bases). The germline CDR1 and CDR2 sequences are LNHDA and SQIVND (reference sequence). V lost 7 bases, J lost 7 bases, and 16 bases lay in between. The CDR3 loop spans 13 amino acids.

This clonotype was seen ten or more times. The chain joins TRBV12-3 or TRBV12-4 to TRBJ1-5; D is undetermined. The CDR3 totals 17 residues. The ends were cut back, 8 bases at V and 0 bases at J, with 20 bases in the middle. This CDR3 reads CASGWTNDIGSNQPQHF. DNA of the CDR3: TGTGCCAGCGGGTGGACTAACGACATCGGTAGCAATCAGCCCCAGCATTTT.

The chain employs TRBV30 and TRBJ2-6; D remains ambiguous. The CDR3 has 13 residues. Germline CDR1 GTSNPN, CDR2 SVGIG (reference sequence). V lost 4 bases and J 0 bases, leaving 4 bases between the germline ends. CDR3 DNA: TGTGCCTGGACGACCTCTGGGGCCAACGTCCTGACTTTC. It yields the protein CAWTTSGANVLTF. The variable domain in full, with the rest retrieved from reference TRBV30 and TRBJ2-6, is SQTIHQWPATLVQPVGSPLSLECTVEGTSNPNLYWYRQAAGRGLQLLFYSVGIGQISSEVPQNLSASRPQDRQFILSSKKLLLSDSGFYLCAWTTSGANVLTFGAGSRLTVL.

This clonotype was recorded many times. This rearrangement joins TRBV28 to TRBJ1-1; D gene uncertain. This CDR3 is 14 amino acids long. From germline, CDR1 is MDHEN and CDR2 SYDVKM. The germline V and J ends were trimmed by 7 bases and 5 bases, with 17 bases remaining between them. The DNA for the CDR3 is TGTGCCAGCACCATTGTGGGGAGCGCGACTGAAGCTTTCTTT. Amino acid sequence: CASTIVGSATEAFF. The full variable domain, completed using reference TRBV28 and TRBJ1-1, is DVKVTQSSRYLVKRTGEKVFLECVQDMDHENMFWYRQDPGLGLRLIYFSYDVKMKEKGDIPEGYSVSREKKERFSLILESASTNQTSMYLCASTIVGSATEAFFGQGTRLTVV.

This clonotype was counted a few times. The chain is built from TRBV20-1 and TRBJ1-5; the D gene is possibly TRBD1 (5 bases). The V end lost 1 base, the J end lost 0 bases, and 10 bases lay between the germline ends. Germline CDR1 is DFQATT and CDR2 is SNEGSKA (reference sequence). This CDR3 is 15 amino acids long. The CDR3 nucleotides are TGCAGTGCTAGAGGGGGGGGGAGTAGCAATCAGCCCCAGCATTTT. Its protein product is CSARGGGSSNQPQHF.

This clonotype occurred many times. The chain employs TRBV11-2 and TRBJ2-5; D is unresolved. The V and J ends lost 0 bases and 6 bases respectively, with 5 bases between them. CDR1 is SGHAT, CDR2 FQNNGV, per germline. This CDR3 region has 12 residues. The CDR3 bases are TGTGCCAGCAGCTTAGATATGAAGACCCAGTACTTC. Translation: CASSLDMKTQYF.

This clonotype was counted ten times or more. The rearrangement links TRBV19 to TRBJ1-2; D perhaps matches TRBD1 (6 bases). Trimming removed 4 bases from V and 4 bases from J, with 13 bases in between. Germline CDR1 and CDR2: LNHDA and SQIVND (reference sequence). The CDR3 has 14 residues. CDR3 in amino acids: CASSTTGQSYGYTF. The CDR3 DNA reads TGTGCCAGTAGTACAACCGGACAGAGCTATGGCTACACCTTC.

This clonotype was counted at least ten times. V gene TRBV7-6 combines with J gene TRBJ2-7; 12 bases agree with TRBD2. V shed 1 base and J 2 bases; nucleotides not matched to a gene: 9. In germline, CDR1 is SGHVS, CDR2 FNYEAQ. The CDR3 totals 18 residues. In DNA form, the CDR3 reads TGTGCCAGCAGCTTAGTCCTAGCGGGAGGGCGGGTGGCCTACGAGCAGTACTTC. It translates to CASSLVLAGGRVAYEQYF. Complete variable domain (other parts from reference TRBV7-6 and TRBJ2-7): GAGVSQSPRYKVTKRGQDVALRCDPISGHVSLYWYRQALGQGPEFLTYFNYEAQQDKSGLPNDRFSAERPEGSISTLTIQRTEQRDSAMYRCASSLVLAGGRVAYEQYFGPGTRLTVT.

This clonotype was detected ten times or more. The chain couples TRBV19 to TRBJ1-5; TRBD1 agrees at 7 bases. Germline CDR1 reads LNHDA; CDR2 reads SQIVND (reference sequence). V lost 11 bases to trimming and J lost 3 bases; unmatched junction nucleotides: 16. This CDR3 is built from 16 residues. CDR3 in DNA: TGTGCCGGGGGAGAAACTTTGGGACAGACCAATCAGCCCCAGCATTTT. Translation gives CAGGETLGQTNQPQHF. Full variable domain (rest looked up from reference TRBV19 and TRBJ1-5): DGGITQSPKYLFRKEGQNVTLSCEQNLNHDAMYWYRQDPGQGLRLIYYSQIVNDFQKGDIAEGYSVSREKKESFPLTVTSAQKNPTAFYLCAGGETLGQTNQPQHFGDGTRLSIL.

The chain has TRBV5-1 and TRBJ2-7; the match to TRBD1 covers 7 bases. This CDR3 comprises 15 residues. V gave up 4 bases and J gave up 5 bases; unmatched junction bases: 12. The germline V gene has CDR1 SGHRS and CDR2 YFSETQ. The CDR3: CASSLMGYRGDEQYF. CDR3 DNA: TGCGCCAGCAGCCTAATGGGATACAGGGGCGACGAGCAGTACTTC. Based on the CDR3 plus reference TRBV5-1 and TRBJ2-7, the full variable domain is KAGVTQTPRYLIKTRGQQVTLSCSPISGHRSVSWYQQTPGQGLQFLFEYFSETQRNKGNFPGRFSGRQFSNSRSEMNVSTLELGDSALYLCASSLMGYRGDEQYFGPGTRLTVT.

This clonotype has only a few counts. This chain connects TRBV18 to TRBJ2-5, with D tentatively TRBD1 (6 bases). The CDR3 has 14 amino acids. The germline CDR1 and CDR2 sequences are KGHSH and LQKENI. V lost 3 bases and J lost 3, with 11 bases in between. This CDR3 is CASSPGTKKETQYF. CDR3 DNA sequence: TGTGCCAGCTCACCGGGGACAAAGAAAGAGACCCAGTACTTC.

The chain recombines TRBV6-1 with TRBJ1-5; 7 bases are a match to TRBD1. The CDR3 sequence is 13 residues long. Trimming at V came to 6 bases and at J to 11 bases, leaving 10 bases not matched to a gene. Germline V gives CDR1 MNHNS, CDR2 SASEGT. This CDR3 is CASSQQGTGAQHF. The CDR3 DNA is TGTGCCAGCAGCCAACAGGGGACGGGGGCCCAGCATTTT.

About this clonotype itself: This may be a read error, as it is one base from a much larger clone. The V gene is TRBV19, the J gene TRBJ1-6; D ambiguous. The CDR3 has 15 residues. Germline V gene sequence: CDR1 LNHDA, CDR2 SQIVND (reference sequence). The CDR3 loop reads CASTAEPVANSPLPF. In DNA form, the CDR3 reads TGTGCCAGTACCGCGGAACCGGTGGCGAATTCACCCCTCCCCTTT.

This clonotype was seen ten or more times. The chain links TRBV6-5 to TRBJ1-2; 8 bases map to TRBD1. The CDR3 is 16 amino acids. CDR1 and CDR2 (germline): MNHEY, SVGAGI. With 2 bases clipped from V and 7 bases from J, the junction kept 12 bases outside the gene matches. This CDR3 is CASSYGAGQGLFGYTF. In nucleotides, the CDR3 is TGTGCCAGCAGTTACGGAGCCGGACAGGGCCTTTTTGGCTACACCTTC.

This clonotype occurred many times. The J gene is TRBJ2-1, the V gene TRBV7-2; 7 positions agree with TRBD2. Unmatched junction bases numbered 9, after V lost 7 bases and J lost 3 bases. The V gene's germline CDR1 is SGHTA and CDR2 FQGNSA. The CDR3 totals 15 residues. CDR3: CASTPPLAVYNEQFF. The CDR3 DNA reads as TGTGCCAGCACCCCCCCGCTAGCGGTCTACAATGAGCAGTTCTTC. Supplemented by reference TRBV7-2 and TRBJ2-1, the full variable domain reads GAGVSQSPSNKVTEKGKDVELRCDPISGHTALYWYRQSLGQGLEFLIYFQGNSAPDKSGLPSDRFSAERTGGSVSTLTIQRTQQEDSAVYLCASTPPLAVYNEQFFGPGTRLTVL.

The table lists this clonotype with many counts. The CDR3 region has the DNA TGCAGTGCTAGAGATTTCCGGGGGGACTCTGGAAACACCATATATTTT. Amino acid sequence: CSARDFRGDSGNTIYF. This sequence joins TRBV20-1 and TRBJ1-3; TRBD1 might be the D (5 bases). The V gene's germline CDR1 is DFQATT and CDR2 SNEGSKA (reference sequence). Deletions cut 0 bases from V and 0 bases from J, with 12 bases between. The CDR3 is made up of 16 amino acids.

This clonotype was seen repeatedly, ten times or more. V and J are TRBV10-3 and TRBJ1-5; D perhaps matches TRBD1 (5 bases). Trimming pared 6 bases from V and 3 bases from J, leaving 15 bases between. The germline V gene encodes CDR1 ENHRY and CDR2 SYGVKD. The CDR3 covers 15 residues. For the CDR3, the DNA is TGTGCCATCAGCGCGGGGCCATCCCACAATCAGCCCCAGCATTTT. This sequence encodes CAISAGPSHNQPQHF.

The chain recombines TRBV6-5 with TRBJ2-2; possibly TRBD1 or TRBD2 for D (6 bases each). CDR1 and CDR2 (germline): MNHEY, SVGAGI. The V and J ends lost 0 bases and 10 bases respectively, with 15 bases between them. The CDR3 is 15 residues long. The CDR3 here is CASSYSGTTSQELFF. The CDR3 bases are TGTGCCAGCAGTTACTCCGGGACAACTAGCCAGGAGCTGTTTTTT.

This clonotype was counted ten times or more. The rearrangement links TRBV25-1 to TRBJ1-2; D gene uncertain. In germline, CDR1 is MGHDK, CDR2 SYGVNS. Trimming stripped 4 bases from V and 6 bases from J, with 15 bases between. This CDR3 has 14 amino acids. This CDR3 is CASSAYPLSNGYTF. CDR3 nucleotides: TGTGCCAGCAGTGCCTACCCATTGTCCAATGGCTACACCTTC.

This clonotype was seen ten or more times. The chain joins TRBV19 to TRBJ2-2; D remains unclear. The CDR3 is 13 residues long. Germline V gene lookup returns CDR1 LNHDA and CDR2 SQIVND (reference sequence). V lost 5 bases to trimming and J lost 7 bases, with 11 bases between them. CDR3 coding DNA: TGTGCCAGTAGTCCCCACTGGGGCGGGGAGCTGTTTTTT. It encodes CASSPHWGGELFF.

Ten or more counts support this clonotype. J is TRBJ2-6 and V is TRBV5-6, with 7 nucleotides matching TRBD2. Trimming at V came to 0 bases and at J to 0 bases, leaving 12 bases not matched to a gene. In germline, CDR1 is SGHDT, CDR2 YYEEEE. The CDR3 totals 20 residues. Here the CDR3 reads CASSLGLPGGRISGANVLTF. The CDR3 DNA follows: TGTGCCAGCAGCTTGGGGCTGCCCGGGGGGAGAATCTCTGGGGCCAACGTCCTGACTTTC.